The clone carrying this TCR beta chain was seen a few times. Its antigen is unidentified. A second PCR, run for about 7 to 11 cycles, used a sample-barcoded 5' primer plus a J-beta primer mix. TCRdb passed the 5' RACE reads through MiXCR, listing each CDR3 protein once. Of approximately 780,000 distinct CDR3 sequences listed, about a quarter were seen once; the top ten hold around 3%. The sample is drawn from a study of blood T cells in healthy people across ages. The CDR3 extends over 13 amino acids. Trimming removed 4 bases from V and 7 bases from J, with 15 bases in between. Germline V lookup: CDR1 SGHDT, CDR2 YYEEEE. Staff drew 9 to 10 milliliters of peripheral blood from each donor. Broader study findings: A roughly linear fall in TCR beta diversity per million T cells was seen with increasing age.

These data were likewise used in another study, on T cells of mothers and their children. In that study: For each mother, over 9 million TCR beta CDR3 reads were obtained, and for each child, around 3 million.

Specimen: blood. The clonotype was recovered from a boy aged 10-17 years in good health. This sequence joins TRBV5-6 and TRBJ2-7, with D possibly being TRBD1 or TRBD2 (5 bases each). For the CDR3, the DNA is TGTGCCAGCAGCGGACCTCAGGGAGCTGAGCAGTACTTC. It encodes CASSGPQGAEQYF. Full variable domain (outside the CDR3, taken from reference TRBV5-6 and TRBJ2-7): DAGVTQSPTHLIKTRGQQVTLRCSPKSGHDTVSWYQQALGQGPQFIFQYYEEEERQRGNFPDRFSGHQFPNYSSELNVNALLLGDSALYLCASSGPQGAEQYFGPGTRLTVT.